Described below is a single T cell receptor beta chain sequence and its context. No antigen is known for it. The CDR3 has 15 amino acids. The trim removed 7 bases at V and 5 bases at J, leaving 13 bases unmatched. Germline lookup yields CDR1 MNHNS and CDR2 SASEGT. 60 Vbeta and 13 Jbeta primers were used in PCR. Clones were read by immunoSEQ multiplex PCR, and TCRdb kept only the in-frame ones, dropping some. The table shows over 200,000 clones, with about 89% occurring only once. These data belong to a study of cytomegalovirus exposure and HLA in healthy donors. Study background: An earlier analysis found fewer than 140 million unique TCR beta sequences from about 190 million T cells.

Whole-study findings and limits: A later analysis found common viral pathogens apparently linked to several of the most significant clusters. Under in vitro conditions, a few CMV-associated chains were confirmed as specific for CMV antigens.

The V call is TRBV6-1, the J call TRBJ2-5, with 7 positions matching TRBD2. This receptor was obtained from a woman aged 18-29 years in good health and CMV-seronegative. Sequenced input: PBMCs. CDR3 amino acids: CASTKREGRGETQYF. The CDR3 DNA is TGTGCCAGCACCAAAAGGGAGGGGCGCGGTGAGACCCAGTACTTC.